This record concerns one T cell receptor beta chain sequence. TCRdb reprocessed the 5' RACE reads and keeps a single row for each CDR3 protein, giving no DNA. In all, the sample yields approximately 380,000 distinct CDR3 sequences. The data were obtained in a study of T cells expressing NK-cell markers. Germline V CDR1 and CDR2: LGHDT, YNNKEL (reference sequence). CDR3 length: 15 amino acids. This chain uses TRBV3-1 with TRBJ2-1; checking the TCRdb D call of TRBD1 is not possible without DNA. The TCR comes from a man aged 18-69 years in good health. The sequencing sample was made of blood T cells: a sorted CD56 or NKG2C T cell subset, CD4+ or CD8+ T cells, or bulk PBMC T cells (not recorded which). The CDR3: CASSLPGQNYNEQFF.